These 14 T cell receptor beta chains share one sample of origin, sequenced in a study of T cell clones after liver transplantation. Clones were read by immunoSEQ multiplex PCR, and TCRdb kept only the in-frame ones, dropping some. The sample carries about 47,000 clones, roughly nine tenths recorded once. Specimen: CD8+ T cells from blood, collected 12 months after liver transplant. The receptors come from a human patient who received a liver transplant. Some T cells may be the graft donor's.

This chain joins TRBV28 and TRBJ2-3; weak D call: TRBD2 (6 bases). CDR1 and CDR2 (germline): MDHEN, SYDVKM. CDR3 length: 16 residues. Deletions cut 8 bases from V and 2 bases from J, with 20 bases between. Here the CDR3 reads CASWRGAGWDTDTQYF. Here the CDR3 DNA reads TGTGCCAGCTGGAGGGGTGCAGGTTGGGACACAGATACGCAGTATTTT.

This clone has only a few counts. This rearrangement joins TRBV6-5 to TRBJ2-7, with 7 bases fitting TRBD1. V trimming: 11 bases; J trimming: 2 bases; junction bases outside the gene matches: 6. Germline V gives CDR1 MNHEY, CDR2 SVGAGI. The CDR3 loop spans 12 amino acids. CDR3 bases: TGTGCCGGACAGACAGGGCCCTACGAGCAGTACTTC. Translating it yields CAGQTGPYEQYF.

A single count supports this clone. The chain uses TRBV19 and TRBJ1-1, with 7 positions matching TRBD1. CDR1 LNHDA and CDR2 SQIVND come from the germline V gene (reference sequence). The CDR3 loop spans 15 amino acids. Losses at the gene ends were 1 base for V and 3 bases for J; bases not matched to a gene: 5. In DNA, the CDR3 is TGTGCCAGTAGTATAGGACAGGGAGGATACACTGAAGCTTTCTTT. Translating gives CASSIGQGGYTEAFF.

This clone occurred once. The chain has TRBV28 and TRBJ1-5; weak D call: TRBD1 (5 bases). The V gene lost 2 bases and the J gene lost 1 base, with 9 bases spanning the gap. The CDR3 spans 15 residues. The germline V gene encodes CDR1 MDHEN and CDR2 SYDVKM. The DNA for the CDR3 is TGTGCCAGCAGTTTAACGGGGGGGAGCAATCAGCCCCAGCATTTT. Translating gives CASSLTGGSNQPQHF.

The CDR3 DNA sequence: TGTGCCAGCAGCTTAGGGATGTACGAGCAGTACTTC. Residues: CASSLGMYEQYF. The chain links TRBV13 to TRBJ2-7; no definite D call. CDR1 is PRHDT, CDR2 FYEKMQ, per germline (reference sequence). CDR3 size: 12 residues. Trimming shortened V by 0 bases and J by 4 bases, and 4 bases separated the two germline ends.

The V gene is TRBV29-1, the J gene TRBJ2-5; perhaps TRBD1 as D (5 bases). The CDR3 is made up of 11 amino acids. The V end lost 4 bases, the J end lost 3 bases, and 6 bases lay between the germline ends. Germline values: CDR1 SQVTM, CDR2 ANQGSEA. This chain's CDR3 is CSVAREETQYF. DNA of the CDR3: TGCAGCGTTGCCAGGGAAGAGACCCAGTACTTC.

This chain joins TRBV6-4 and TRBJ2-2; D remains unclear. Trimming cost V 2 bases and J 4 bases, with 8 bases left between them. In germline, CDR1 is MRHNA, CDR2 SNTAGT. The CDR3 sequence is 14 residues long. Written as DNA, the CDR3 is TGTGCCAGCAGTGACAGCGCGGCCACCGGGGAGCTGTTTTTT. It codes for CASSDSAATGELFF.

The rearrangement links TRBV11-2 to TRBJ2-1, with 9 bases lining up with TRBD2. The CDR3 extends over 14 amino acids. The ends lost 3 bases at V and 9 bases at J; junction bases unmatched: 6. Germline V gives CDR1 SGHAT, CDR2 FQNNGV. This chain's CDR3 is CASSFSGSGGEQFF. DNA for the CDR3: TGTGCCAGCAGCTTTAGCGGGAGTGGCGGTGAGCAGTTCTTC.

The CDR3 region has the DNA TGTGCCAGCAGCCCCAGGACGGTGAACACTGAAGCTTTCTTT. Protein product: CASSPRTVNTEAFF. This sequence joins TRBV9 and TRBJ1-1; no reliable D call. The CDR3 sequence is 14 residues long. In germline, CDR1 is SGDLS, CDR2 YYNGEE. The ends were cut back, 4 bases at V and 0 bases at J, with 10 bases in the middle. The complete variable domain, with remaining parts taken from reference TRBV9 and TRBJ1-1, reads DSGVTQTPKHLITATGQRVTLRCSPRSGDLSVYWYQQSLDQGLQFLIQYYNGEERAKGNILERFSAQQFPDLHSELNLSSLELGDSALYFCASSPRTVNTEAFFGQGTRLTVV.

The genes are TRBV4-2 and TRBJ1-5; the D gene is possibly TRBD1 (6 bases). CDR3 length: 17 amino acids. The germline V gene encodes CDR1 LGHNA and CDR2 YNFKEQ. V was pared by 0 bases and J by 1 base, with 13 bases between. CDR3 coding DNA: TGTGCCAGCAGCCAAGATTGGGAGGGGGGGAGCAATCAGCCCCAGCATTTT. It translates to CASSQDWEGGSNQPQHF.

This chain's CDR3 is CASSWQAHTEAFF. The DNA of the CDR3 is TGTGCCAGCAGTTGGCAAGCGCACACTGAAGCTTTCTTT. The chain has TRBV27 and TRBJ1-1; D gene unclear. Looked up from germline, CDR1 is MNHEY and CDR2 is SMNVEV (reference sequence). The CDR3 spans 13 residues. V lost 4 bases to trimming and J lost 3 bases, with 9 bases between them.

This clone was observed a handful of times. This chain links TRBV30 with TRBJ1-5; D remains unclear. There are 13 residues in the CDR3. Germline CDR1 and CDR2: GTSNPN and SVGIG (reference sequence). V lost 1 base to trimming and J lost 3 bases, with 7 bases between them. The CDR3 region is CAWSESFNQPQHF. CDR3 coding DNA: TGTGCCTGGAGTGAAAGTTTCAATCAGCCCCAGCATTTT.

The chain combines TRBV2 with TRBJ2-7; 9 bases match TRBD1. Germline CDR1 and CDR2: SNHLY and FYNNEI. The J segment lost 4 bases and the V segment lost 10 bases, leaving 14 bases of the junction unmatched. This CDR3 is 15 amino acids long. Here the CDR3 DNA reads TGTGCCACACTCCTTCGGGACAGGGTTGGGTACGAGCAGTACTTC. Protein: CATLLRDRVGYEQYF.

The genes are TRBV5-4 and TRBJ2-2; the D call may be TRBD1 or TRBD2 (5 bases each). The CDR3 extends over 14 amino acids. V was trimmed by 7 bases and J by 1 base, leaving 11 bases between them. The germline V gene encodes CDR1 SGHNT and CDR2 YYREEE (reference sequence). The CDR3 reads CASGTMLNTGELFF. Written as DNA, the CDR3 is TGTGCCAGCGGGACGATGTTGAACACCGGGGAGCTGTTTTTT.